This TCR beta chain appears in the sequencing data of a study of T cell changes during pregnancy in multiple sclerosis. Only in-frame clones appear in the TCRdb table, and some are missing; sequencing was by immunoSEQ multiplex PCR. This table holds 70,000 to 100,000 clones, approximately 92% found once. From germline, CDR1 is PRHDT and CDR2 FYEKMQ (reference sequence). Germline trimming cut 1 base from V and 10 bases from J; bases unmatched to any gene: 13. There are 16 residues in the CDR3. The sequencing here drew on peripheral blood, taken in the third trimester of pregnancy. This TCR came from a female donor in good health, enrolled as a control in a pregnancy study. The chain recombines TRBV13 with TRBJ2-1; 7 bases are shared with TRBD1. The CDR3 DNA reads TGTGCCAGCAGCTTAGCTAAGGCCTACAGGGGCGAGGAGCAGTTCTTC. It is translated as CASSLAKAYRGEEQFF.